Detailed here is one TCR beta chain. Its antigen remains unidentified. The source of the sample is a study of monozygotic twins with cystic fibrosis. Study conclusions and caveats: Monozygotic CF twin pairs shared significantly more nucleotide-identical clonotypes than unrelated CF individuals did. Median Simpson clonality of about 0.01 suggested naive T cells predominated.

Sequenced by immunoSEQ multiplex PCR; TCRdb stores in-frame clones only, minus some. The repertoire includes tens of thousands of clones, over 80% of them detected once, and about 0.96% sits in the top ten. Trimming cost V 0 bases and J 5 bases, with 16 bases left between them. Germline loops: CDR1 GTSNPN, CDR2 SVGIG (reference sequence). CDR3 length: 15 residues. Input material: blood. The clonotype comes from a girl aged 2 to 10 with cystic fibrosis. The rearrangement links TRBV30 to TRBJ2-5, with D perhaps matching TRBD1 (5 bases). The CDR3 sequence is CAWSVGAGSRETQYF. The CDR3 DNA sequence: TGTGCCTGGAGTGTAGGCGCAGGGTCTCGGGAGACCCAGTACTTC.